This TCR beta chain was captured in a study of cytomegalovirus exposure and HLA in healthy donors. Notes on the study in general: Among TCR beta chains of equal frequency, HLA-associated ones were more clonally expanded in a later analysis.

Notes on this clone: Its antigen is unknown.

PCR employed 60 Vbeta and 13 Jbeta primers. Produced via immunoSEQ multiplex PCR; TCRdb's table is partial and in-frame only. The table includes some 85,000 clones, 77% detected once. The CDR3 totals 13 residues. Trimming removed 1 base at V and 4 bases at J, with 8 bases between. Per the germline V gene, CDR1 is MGHRA and CDR2 is YSYEKL. The specimen sequenced was PBMCs. The V call is TRBV4-1, the J call TRBJ2-7; D gene unclear. This clonotype originated in a man between 25 and 39 years old in good health and CMV-seronegative. The CDR3 DNA follows: TGCGCCAGCAGCCAAGGATGGAGTTACGAGCAGTACTTC. Translating it yields CASSQGWSYEQYF.